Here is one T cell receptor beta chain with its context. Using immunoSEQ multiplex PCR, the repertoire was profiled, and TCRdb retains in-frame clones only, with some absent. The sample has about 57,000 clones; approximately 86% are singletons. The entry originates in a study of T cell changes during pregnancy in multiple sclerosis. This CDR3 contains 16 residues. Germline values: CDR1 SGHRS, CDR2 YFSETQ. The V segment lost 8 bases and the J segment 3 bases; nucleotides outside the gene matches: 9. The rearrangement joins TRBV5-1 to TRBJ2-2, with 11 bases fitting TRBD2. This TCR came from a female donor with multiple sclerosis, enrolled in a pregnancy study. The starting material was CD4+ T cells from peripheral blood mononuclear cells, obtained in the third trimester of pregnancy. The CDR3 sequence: CASSPGTSGYTGELFF. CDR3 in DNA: TGCGCCAGTTCTCCCGGGACTAGCGGATACACCGGGGAGCTGTTTTTT.